This note documents a single TCR beta chain sequence. The protocol was immunoSEQ multiplex PCR, while the TCRdb copy is restricted to in-frame clones and leaves out a portion. The sample lists under 70,000 clones; around 91% were seen once. V lost 0 bases, J lost 1 base, and 9 bases lay in between. The CDR3 contains 15 residues. The germline V gene has CDR1 LNHNV and CDR2 YYDKDF (reference sequence). The data derive from a study of T cell changes during pregnancy in multiple sclerosis. This chain joins TRBV15 and TRBJ1-1, with unresolved D. The sequencing used peripheral blood, collected after pregnancy. The receptor's source is a female donor in good health, enrolled as a control in a pregnancy study. Here the CDR3 DNA reads TGTGCCACCAGCAGAGATAGGATAGCGAACACTGAAGCTTTCTTT. As protein: CATSRDRIANTEAFF.